The 30 T cell receptor beta chains listed next were all sequenced from one sample in a study of blood T cells in healthy people across ages. Together with a sample-barcoded 5' primer, a J-beta primer mix was included in a second PCR lasting about 6 to 12 cycles. TCRdb ran MiXCR on the 5' RACE reads and lists one entry per CDR3 protein. The data show about 830,000 distinct CDR3 sequences, approximately 67% seen once. Sequencing input: blood. Receptors were obtained from a man aged 25 to 40 in good health.

The chain combines TRBV5-1 with TRBJ1-5; D remains ambiguous. Germline V gives CDR1 SGHRS, CDR2 YFSETQ. This CDR3 region has 15 residues. Between the trimmed V and J ends, which lost 1 base and 7 bases, there was a span of 15 bases. The CDR3 loop is CASSLLGSPGQPQHF. The CDR3 DNA is TGCGCCAGCAGCTTGTTAGGGTCCCCGGGGCAGCCCCAGCATTTT.

V usage is TRBV2 and J usage is TRBJ2-3; D not resolved. Trimming pared 5 bases from V and 1 base from J, leaving 16 bases between. The CDR3 extends over 16 amino acids. Germline CDR1 and CDR2: SNHLY and FYNNEI. CDR3 sequence: CASSPTGRLGTDTQYF. DNA for the CDR3: TGTGCCAGCAGTCCGACTGGCAGGCTTGGCACAGATACGCAGTATTTT.

This clonotype was recorded once. As DNA, the CDR3 is TGTGCCAGCAGTTTACTTGGAGGGGGTAGCACTGAAGCTTTCTTT. This gives the protein CASSLLGGGSTEAFF. The chain recombines TRBV28 with TRBJ1-1, with D possibly matching TRBD1 (6 bases). CDR1 MDHEN and CDR2 SYDVKM come from the germline V gene. V dropped 2 bases and J dropped 4 bases, with 14 bases sitting between them. CDR3 size: 15 residues.

The chain carries TRBV28 and TRBJ1-2; TRBD1 agrees at 9 bases. Germline V lookup: CDR1 MDHEN, CDR2 SYDVKM. This CDR3 is built from 14 residues. V was clipped by 6 bases and J by 7 bases; unmatched bases: 9. The DNA for the CDR3 is TGTGCCAGCAGCCGAGGACAGGGGCATGGTGGCTACACCTTC. It specifies CASSRGQGHGGYTF.

V gene TRBV4-3 combines with J gene TRBJ2-5, with a possible D match to TRBD2 (5 bases). CDR1 is LGHNA and CDR2 is YSLEER in the germline V gene. V lost 0 bases and J 5 bases, leaving 13 bases between the germline ends. The CDR3 contains 15 residues. For the CDR3, the DNA is TGCGCCAGCAGCCAAGATCTCGGGCCGGGGGAGACCCAGTACTTC. This gives the protein CASSQDLGPGETQYF.

The chain carries TRBV7-2 and TRBJ2-6; 8 bases line up with TRBD2. This CDR3 is 18 amino acids long. Germline CDR1 is SGHTA and CDR2 is FQGNSA. V was pared by 4 bases and J by 0 bases, with 8 bases of the junction left unmatched. The CDR3 DNA reads as TGTGCCAGCAGCTCAGCGGGGGCCCATCGCTCTGGGGCCAACGTCCTGACTTTC. Residues: CASSSAGAHRSGANVLTF.

This chain joins TRBV20-1 and TRBJ2-1; D is unclear. V dropped 3 bases and J dropped 2 bases, with 11 bases sitting between them. Germline CDR1 is DFQATT and CDR2 is SNEGSKA (reference sequence). CDR3 length: 14 residues. For the CDR3, the DNA is TGCAGTGCTAGGCCCCGCGACACCTACAATGAGCAGTTCTTC. Translation gives CSARPRDTYNEQFF.

This clonotype occurred a few times. The rearrangement links TRBV3-1 to TRBJ1-2; D gene uncertain. Trimming removed 2 bases at V and 0 bases at J, with 7 bases between. The CDR3 loop spans 14 amino acids. Germline V gives CDR1 LGHDT, CDR2 YNNKEL (reference sequence). In nucleotides, the CDR3 is TGTGCCAGCAGCCAACCCCTGGCTAACTATGGCTACACCTTC. Its translation: CASSQPLANYGYTF.

The sample holds one count of this clonotype. This rearrangement joins TRBV7-9 to TRBJ1-1; no firm D call. Germline CDR1 reads SEHNR; CDR2 reads FQNEAQ (reference sequence). The CDR3 runs to 10 residues. V was trimmed by 7 bases and J by 7 bases, leaving 7 bases between them. The CDR3 DNA follows: TGTGCCAGCAACCCGAGTGAAGCTTTCTTT. Protein product: CASNPSEAFF.

This clonotype occurred many times. The V call is TRBV28, the J call TRBJ2-7; a possible D gene is TRBD1 (5 bases). This CDR3 is 14 amino acids long. V lost 6 bases to trimming and J lost 4 bases, with 16 bases between them. CDR1 and CDR2 (germline): MDHEN, SYDVKM. The CDR3 region has the DNA TGTGCCAGCAGCTCAGACAGATTCCCGTACGAGCAGTACTTC. Its protein is CASSSDRFPYEQYF.

Remarks on this clonotype: A much larger clone is a single base away; this may be a read error. Written as DNA, the CDR3 is TGTGCCAGCAGCCAAGACACTAGCGGACTCCTCGTAGCCGAAAACATTCAGTACTTC. Its translation: CASSQDTSGLLVAENIQYF. This chain uses TRBV4-2 with TRBJ2-4, with 8 bases aligning to TRBD2. Germline V gives CDR1 LGHNA, CDR2 YNFKEQ. This CDR3 has 19 amino acids.

CDR3 region: CAGQGNSYEQYF. The CDR3 nucleotides read TGTGCCGGCCAGGGGAATTCCTACGAGCAGTACTTC. The rearrangement uses TRBV28 and TRBJ2-7; maybe TRBD1 (6 bases). The V gene lost 11 bases and the J gene lost 1 base, with 12 bases spanning the gap. The CDR3 sequence is 12 residues long. The V gene's germline CDR1 is MDHEN and CDR2 SYDVKM.

The chain combines TRBV27 with TRBJ2-4; D is uncertain. Germline lookup yields CDR1 MNHEY and CDR2 SMNVEV (reference sequence). This CDR3 is 15 amino acids long. Between the trimmed V and J ends, which lost 5 bases and 1 base, there was a span of 12 bases. The CDR3 spells CASSPRSAAKNIQYF. CDR3 in DNA: TGTGCCAGCAGTCCCAGGTCTGCGGCCAAAAACATTCAGTACTTC.

The rearrangement links TRBV10-3 to TRBJ2-1; no firm D call. In germline, CDR1 is ENHRY, CDR2 SYGVKD. The CDR3 spans 12 residues. Trimming pared 10 bases from V and 5 bases from J, leaving 12 bases between. Here the CDR3 reads CATSVTDNEQFF. For the CDR3, the DNA is TGTGCCACAAGCGTGACCGACAATGAGCAGTTCTTC.

The sample holds a few counts of this clonotype. The chain joins TRBV29-1 to TRBJ1-2, with D tentatively TRBD1 (5 bases). From germline, CDR1 is SQVTM and CDR2 ANQGSEA. This CDR3 is 13 amino acids long. Trimming removed 2 bases at V and 6 bases at J, with 13 bases between. The CDR3 loop reads CSVEQPQGDGYTF. Here the CDR3 DNA reads TGCAGCGTTGAACAGCCTCAGGGAGATGGCTACACCTTC.

The chain links TRBV7-3 to TRBJ2-6; the D gene is possibly TRBD2 (7 bases). Germline-derived CDR1 and CDR2 are SGHTA and FQGTGA. Trimming shortened V by 4 bases and J by 0 bases, and 19 bases separated the two germline ends. The CDR3 totals 19 residues. CDR3 sequence: CASSSAGGTPISGANVLTF. In DNA form, the CDR3 reads TGTGCCAGCAGCTCCGCCGGGGGGACACCTATCTCTGGGGCCAACGTCCTGACTTTC.

At least ten counts were recorded for this clonotype. The chain couples TRBV12-3 or TRBV12-4 to TRBJ2-5; a possible D gene is TRBD2 (6 bases). The CDR3 runs 13 residues. Trimming cost V 3 bases and J 2 bases, with 7 bases left between them. CDR3 sequence reads: CASSFRGQETQYF. CDR3 nucleotide sequence: TGTGCCAGCAGTTTCCGGGGGCAAGAGACCCAGTACTTC.

The chain recombines TRBV7-2 with TRBJ2-3; a weak D match, TRBD2 (6 bases). With 6 bases removed from V and 10 bases from J, the gap between germline ends came to 17 bases. There are 13 residues in the CDR3. CDR1 SGHTA and CDR2 FQGNSA come from the germline V gene. The chain's CDR3 is CASSQTGGRSQYF. The CDR3 DNA reads as TGTGCCAGCAGTCAAACCGGGGGTCGGTCGCAGTATTTT.

The V gene is TRBV14, the J gene TRBJ2-5; TRBD1 agrees at 7 bases. Germline lookup yields CDR1 SGHDN and CDR2 FVKESK. The CDR3 consists of 15 residues. Unmatched junction bases numbered 10, after V lost 4 bases and J lost 5 bases. The CDR3 spells CASSRRSTGRETQYF. The CDR3 bases are TGTGCCAGCAGCCGAAGGTCGACAGGGCGGGAGACCCAGTACTTC.

The chain employs TRBV29-1 and TRBJ2-3; no firm D call. Trimming removed 0 bases from V and 0 bases from J, with 7 bases in between. Germline values: CDR1 SQVTM, CDR2 ANQGSEA. The CDR3 runs 14 residues. The CDR3 DNA is TGCAGCGTTGAAGACCCGACAAGCACAGATACGCAGTATTTT. It is translated as CSVEDPTSTDTQYF.

The rearrangement joins TRBV20-1 to TRBJ1-6, with a weak D call TRBD1 (6 bases). The V and J ends lost 4 bases and 3 bases respectively, with 10 bases between them. This CDR3 comprises 14 residues. CDR1 and CDR2 from the germline V gene are DFQATT and SNEGSKA (reference sequence). This CDR3 reads CSATQGGYNSPLHF. The DNA of the CDR3 is TGCAGTGCTACACAGGGCGGCTATAATTCACCCCTCCACTTT.

CDR3 DNA sequence: TGTGCCAGCAGCCTAGGCGGGGGGGCCACCAATGAGCAGTTCTTC. Translating it yields CASSLGGGATNEQFF. The chain has TRBV7-3 and TRBJ2-1; the match to TRBD2 covers 9 bases. The CDR3 consists of 15 residues. The germline CDR1 and CDR2 sequences are SGHTA and FQGTGA. The V segment lost 5 bases and the J segment 6 bases; nucleotides outside the gene matches: 8.

This chain connects TRBV13 to TRBJ2-3, with 13 bases matching TRBD2. V trimming: 5 bases; J trimming: 4 bases; junction bases outside the gene matches: 9. Germline V CDR1 and CDR2: PRHDT, FYEKMQ (reference sequence). This CDR3 is 17 amino acids long. CDR3 loop: CASSDTGTSGAPDTQYF. The CDR3 bases are TGTGCCAGCAGCGACACCGGGACTAGCGGGGCTCCAGATACGCAGTATTTT.

The sample holds a few counts of this clonotype. The chain employs TRBV9 and TRBJ1-2; 7 bases match TRBD1. Germline values: CDR1 SGDLS, CDR2 YYNGEE. V was pared by 2 bases and J by 4 bases, with 8 bases of the junction left unmatched. The CDR3 is made up of 15 amino acids. The CDR3 reads CASSVAGTDFYGYTF. The CDR3 region has the DNA TGTGCCAGCAGCGTCGCAGGGACAGACTTCTATGGCTACACCTTC.

The chain has TRBV4-2 and TRBJ2-4, with 12 bases aligning to TRBD2. The last part of the DNA fits TRBJ2-7 better; the J call may be wrong. CDR1 LGHNA and CDR2 YNFKEQ come from the germline V gene. This CDR3 spans 16 amino acids. The CDR3, as DNA: TGTGCCAGCAGCAGCGGACTAGCGGGGCGAGGGTACGAGCAGTACTTC. This codes for CASSSGLAGRGYEQYF.

J is TRBJ2-2 and V is TRBV7-9; D is unclear. In germline, CDR1 is SEHNR, CDR2 FQNEAQ (reference sequence). V was pared by 5 bases and J by 5 bases, with 15 bases between. The CDR3 has 15 residues. The CDR3 bases are TGTGCCAGCAGCCCTACTACTGCCCGAACCGGGGAGCTGTTTTTT. It is translated as CASSPTTARTGELFF.

This rearrangement joins TRBV30 to TRBJ2-5; TRBD1 aligns across 7 bases. CDR1 is GTSNPN, CDR2 SVGIG, per germline (reference sequence). Unmatched junction bases numbered 2, after V lost 4 bases and J lost 0 bases. This CDR3 is built from 13 residues. CDR3 nucleotide sequence: TGTGCCTGGATGGGACAGAACCAAGAGACCCAGTACTTC. Translating it yields CAWMGQNQETQYF.

The chain recombines TRBV28 with TRBJ2-5; 7 bases fit TRBD1. The J call is in doubt because the DNA end fits TRBJ2-7 better. This CDR3 is built from 15 residues. CDR1 and CDR2 (germline): MDHEN, SYDVKM. CDR3 bases: TGTGCCAGCAGTTTCCCCACAGGGGTCACCTACGAGCAGTACTTC. Its protein product is CASSFPTGVTYEQYF.

The V gene is TRBV15, the J gene TRBJ2-7, with D tentatively TRBD1 or TRBD2 (5 bases each). The CDR3 runs 12 residues. V shed 1 base and J shed 8 bases, with 9 bases lying between them. The germline gives CDR1 LNHNV, CDR2 YYDKDF (reference sequence). This chain's CDR3 is CATSRGGEKQYF. The DNA for the CDR3 is TGTGCCACCAGCAGAGGAGGGGAAAAGCAGTACTTC.

The J gene is TRBJ2-1, the V gene TRBV4-2, with 12 bases fitting TRBD2. The CDR3 is 19 residues long. Trimming took 4 bases from V and 0 from J; bases not matched to a gene: 10. Germline CDR1 and CDR2: LGHNA and YNFKEQ. This chain's CDR3 is CASSLLAGGDLPSYNEQFF. Here the CDR3 DNA reads TGTGCCAGCAGCCTTCTAGCGGGGGGGGACCTCCCCTCCTACAATGAGCAGTTCTTC.